The next 14 T cell receptor beta chains were all read from a single sample in a study of blood T cell repertoires in COVID-19. Sequenced by immunoSEQ multiplex PCR; TCRdb stores in-frame clones only, minus some. The sample comprises hundreds of thousands of clones, roughly 85% of which are singletons, and roughly 5% rests with the top ten. Sequences were obtained from peripheral blood. The receptors shown here come from a man aged 45-60 years with active or convalescent COVID-19.

This chain links TRBV2 with TRBJ1-5; 8 bases line up with TRBD1. CDR1 SNHLY and CDR2 FYNNEI come from the germline V gene. This CDR3 has 14 residues. V trimming: 6 bases; J trimming: 7 bases; junction bases outside the gene matches: 8. The CDR3 nucleotides read TGTGCCAGCAGCCGAAGGAGGGACAGGCAGCCCCAGCATTTT. Encoded protein: CASSRRRDRQPQHF.

The chain links TRBV5-1 to TRBJ1-2, with TRBD1 identical over 8 bases. The CDR3 length is 14 residues. Trimming took 4 bases from V and 4 from J; bases not matched to a gene: 6. Germline CDR1 and CDR2: SGHRS and YFSETQ. CDR3 nucleotides: TGCGCCAGCAGCAACCCAGGGGGCGGCTATGGCTACACCTTC. Translating it yields CASSNPGGGYGYTF.

DNA for the CDR3: TGCGCCAGCAGCCCTCGGCCCTCCGGACAGGGTACCTACGGCTACACCTTC. Amino acids: CASSPRPSGQGTYGYTF. The chain employs TRBV5-1 and TRBJ1-2, with 8 bases matching TRBD1. Germline assignment: CDR1 SGHRS and CDR2 YFSETQ. V lost 4 bases and J lost 8; bases outside the gene matches: 19. The CDR3 has 17 residues. Full variable domain (outside the CDR3, taken from reference TRBV5-1 and TRBJ1-2): KAGVTQTPRYLIKTRGQQVTLSCSPISGHRSVSWYQQTPGQGLQFLFEYFSETQRNKGNFPGRFSGRQFSNSRSEMNVSTLELGDSALYLCASSPRPSGQGTYGYTFGSGTRLTVV.

The CDR3 DNA follows: TGTGCCACCAGTGATAACAGGGGATCTGAAGCTTTCTTT. Its protein is CATSDNRGSEAFF. V gene TRBV24-1 combines with J gene TRBJ1-1; TRBD1 aligns across 7 bases. After removal of 3 bases from V and 6 bases from J, the junction contained 3 bases not matched to a gene. The V gene's germline CDR1 is KGHDR and CDR2 SFDVKD. CDR3 length: 13 amino acids.

V and J are TRBV7-3 and TRBJ2-7; D call uncertain. Germline CDR1 reads SGHTA; CDR2 reads FQGTGA. CDR3 length: 13 residues. V dropped 2 bases and J dropped 4 bases, with 9 bases sitting between them. The CDR3 DNA is TGTGCCAGCAGCTTAGACCCCGGGTACGAGCAGTACTTC. Translation gives CASSLDPGYEQYF. Variable domain in full (rest from reference TRBV7-3 and TRBJ2-7): GAGVSQTPSNKVTEKGKYVELRCDPISGHTALYWYRQSLGQGPEFLIYFQGTGAADDSGLPNDRFFAVRPEGSVSTLKIQRTERGDSAVYLCASSLDPGYEQYFGPGTRLTVT.

This clone appeared a few times. The chain carries TRBV19 and TRBJ2-2; 10 nucleotides match TRBD2. V was clipped by 1 base and J by 6 bases; unmatched bases: 5. CDR1 and CDR2 (germline): LNHDA, SQIVND (reference sequence). This CDR3 comprises 16 residues. The CDR3 DNA sequence: TGTGCCAGTAGTATAGGTCGCCTAGCGGGAGCCGGGGAGCTGTTTTTT. Translation gives CASSIGRLAGAGELFF.

The chain links TRBV28 to TRBJ2-1, with 8 bases lining up with TRBD2. The junction had 6 bases not matched to a gene; V was cut back by 4 bases and J by 4 bases. There are 15 residues in the CDR3. Germline CDR1 and CDR2: MDHEN and SYDVKM. CDR3 sequence reads: CASSSTSGGYNEQFF. The CDR3 DNA reads TGTGCCAGCAGTTCAACTAGCGGAGGATACAATGAGCAGTTCTTC.

This chain joins TRBV3-1 (or the pseudogene TRBV3-2) and TRBJ1-5, with 9 bases fitting TRBD1. The V and J ends lost 4 bases and 7 bases, in that order; junction bases with no gene match: 8. CDR1 is LGHDT, CDR2 YNNKEL, per germline (reference sequence). This CDR3 contains 15 residues. Here the CDR3 reads CASSRNRDREQPQHF. DNA of the CDR3: TGTGCCAGCAGCCGCAACCGGGACAGGGAACAGCCCCAGCATTTT.

The gene calls are TRBV6-2 or TRBV6-3 and TRBJ2-3; 7 bases are a match to TRBD2. The CDR3 extends over 14 amino acids. Germline CDR1 and CDR2: MNHEY and SVGEGT. Germline trimming cut 5 bases from V and 6 bases from J; bases unmatched to any gene: 8. CDR3 nucleotides: TGTGCCAGCAGTATTGCGGGAGAGGGGGATACGCAGTATTTT. Translated: CASSIAGEGDTQYF.

The chain recombines TRBV11-2 with TRBJ1-2; possibly TRBD1 for D (5 bases). Trimming stripped 5 bases from V and 7 bases from J, with 14 bases between. In germline, CDR1 is SGHAT, CDR2 FQNNGV. This CDR3 is 13 amino acids long. CDR3 nucleotides: TGTGCCAGCAGCCTCGGGGGTATTGGTGGCTACACCTTC. It yields the protein CASSLGGIGGYTF. The complete variable domain, with remaining parts taken from reference TRBV11-2 and TRBJ1-2, reads EAGVAQSPRYKIIEKRQSVAFWCNPISGHATLYWYQQILGQGPKLLIQFQNNGVVDDSQLPKDRFSAERLKGVDSTLKIQPAKLEDSAVYLCASSLGGIGGYTFGSGTRLTVV.

This sequence joins TRBV6-2 or TRBV6-3 and TRBJ1-1; unclear D gene. V lost 7 bases and J 0 bases, leaving 18 bases between the germline ends. The CDR3 loop spans 16 amino acids. CDR1 MNHEY and CDR2 SVGEGT come from the germline V gene. CDR3 protein: CASIPAMTSMNTEAFF. CDR3 coding DNA: TGTGCCAGCATCCCGGCGATGACATCCATGAACACTGAAGCTTTCTTT.

The rearrangement uses TRBV4-1 and TRBJ2-1; D is perhaps TRBD2 (5 bases). With 0 bases removed from V and 0 bases from J, the gap between germline ends came to 9 bases. CDR3 length: 16 amino acids. Germline V gene lookup returns CDR1 MGHRA and CDR2 YSYEKL. The CDR3 protein is CASSQDAGSSYNEQFF. The CDR3 DNA sequence: TGCGCCAGCAGCCAAGACGCGGGTAGCTCCTACAATGAGCAGTTCTTC.

Worth noting for this clone: In the same sample, other DNA sequences code for this CDR3. The gene calls are TRBV28 and TRBJ2-7; D not resolved. This CDR3 comprises 11 residues. Looked up from germline, CDR1 is MDHEN and CDR2 is SYDVKM. Trimming took 5 bases from V and 3 from J, leaving 5 bases between them. CDR3 in DNA: TGTGCCAGCAGTCCTAACTACGAGCAGTACTTC. Translated, it gives CASSPNYEQYF. The whole variable domain, remainder taken from reference TRBV28 and TRBJ2-7, is DVKVTQSSRYLVKRTGEKVFLECVQDMDHENMFWYRQDPGLGLRLIYFSYDVKMKEKGDIPEGYSVSREKKERFSLILESASTNQTSMYLCASSPNYEQYFGPGTRLTVT.

This chain connects TRBV10-3 to TRBJ2-5; no reliable D call. This CDR3 has 12 amino acids. Trimming took 0 bases from V and 5 from J, leaving 4 bases between them. Germline V gene data show CDR1 as ENHRY and CDR2 as SYGVKD. The DNA for the CDR3 is TGTGCCATCAGTGAGTCGTCGGAGACCCAGTACTTC. This codes for CAISESSETQYF.